A single sample is the source of the 21 T cell receptor beta chains below, sequenced in a study of human T cells and chemical hapten exposure (dated by TCRdb to the early 2020s). Libraries came from RACE. Sequencing used a NextSeq 500. TCRdb trimmed the raw reads at Q25, called clones with MiXCR and kept productive beta chains. Each CDR3 protein gets just one entry, which takes the most common genes and DNA from the rows behind it. This sample holds 30,000 to 40,000 distinct CDR3 sequences; about 13% were observed only once. Jointly, the top ten make up 2.3% of the sample. Read against the paper, the sample's time point label means: patch test 3, about 24 weeks after DPC sensitization. The treatment or condition label corresponds to: therapeutic diphenylcyclopropenone sensitization with weekly scalp DPC. Total RNA was isolated from unfractionated whole blood collected in Tempus Blood RNA tubes. Sequenced material: whole blood, taken in connection with sensitization to the hapten diphenylcyclopropenone (DPC). The origin of the receptors is a woman aged 40 to 50 with alopecia areata. Some clones in this sample may be carry-over from other donors' samples.

This clonotype was seen a handful of times. At one end the junction does not follow the germline gene, possibly because of a read error. The gene calls are TRBV5-5 and TRBJ2-3; 8 positions agree with TRBD2. CDR3 length equals 15 residues. Germline lookup yields CDR1 SGHKS and CDR2 YYEKEE (reference sequence). CDR3 nucleotide sequence: TGTGCCAGCAGTTTGGGACTAGAAAGCACAGATACGCAGTATTTT. Translation: CASSLGLESTDTQYF. The whole variable domain, filled in from reference TRBV5-5 and TRBJ2-3, reads DAGVTQSPTHLIKTRGQQVTLRCSPISGHKSVSWYQQVLGQGPQFIFQYYEKEERGRGNFPDRFSARQFPNYSSELNVNALLLGDSALYLCASSLGLESTDTQYFGPGTRLTVL.

The chain couples TRBV20-1 to TRBJ1-2; possible D gene TRBD1, 6 bases. CDR3 length equals 15 residues. Germline assignment: CDR1 DFQATT and CDR2 SNEGSKA (reference sequence). The V and J ends lost 6 bases and 8 bases respectively, with 25 bases between them. The CDR3, as DNA: TGCAGTGCCTCCTTCACGACAGGCCCTCTTAGGGGCTACACCTTC. Residues: CSASFTTGPLRGYTF.

This clonotype was recorded at least ten times. V and J are TRBV10-3 and TRBJ1-1; D possibly corresponds to TRBD1 (5 bases). From germline, CDR1 is ENHRY and CDR2 SYGVKD. With 10 bases removed from V and 1 base from J, the gap between germline ends came to 10 bases. The CDR3 covers 12 residues. In DNA form, the CDR3 reads TGTGCCACCCACACAGGGAACACTGAAGCTTTCTTT. This gives the protein CATHTGNTEAFF.

This rearrangement joins TRBV4-1 to TRBJ2-5; 8 nucleotides match TRBD1. Germline CDR1 is MGHRA and CDR2 is YSYEKL. The ends lost 4 bases at V and 2 bases at J; junction bases unmatched: 6. The CDR3 length is 15 residues. The CDR3 sequence is CASSRDRGSQETQYF. The CDR3 DNA reads as TGCGCCAGCAGCCGAGACAGGGGCAGTCAAGAGACCCAGTACTTC.

This clonotype was seen a few times. V and J are TRBV28 and TRBJ2-2, with no clear D. Germline CDR1 reads MDHEN; CDR2 reads SYDVKM. The CDR3 runs 12 residues. Between the trimmed V and J ends, which lost 3 bases and 9 bases, there was a span of 8 bases. The CDR3 here is CASSFGAWELFF. Here the CDR3 DNA reads TGTGCCAGCAGTTTCGGCGCCTGGGAGCTGTTTTTT.

This clonotype was counted at least ten times. The rearrangement uses TRBV7-9 and TRBJ2-2; D unclear. The CDR3 contains 13 residues. V was clipped by 8 bases and J by 5 bases, with 12 bases between them. In germline, CDR1 is SEHNR, CDR2 FQNEAQ (reference sequence). The DNA of the CDR3 is TGTGCCAGCTCCATGGATGTGACCGGGGAGCTGTTTTTT. Encoded protein: CASSMDVTGELFF. The variable domain in full, with the rest retrieved from reference TRBV7-9 and TRBJ2-2, is DTGVSQNPRHKITKRGQNVTFRCDPISEHNRLYWYRQTLGQGPEFLTYFQNEAQLEKSRLLSDRFSAERPKGSFSTLEIQRTEQGDSAMYLCASSMDVTGELFFGEGSRLTVL.

This clonotype appeared a few times. CDR3 DNA: TGTGCCAGCAGTGACAGGGGCGCCTTGTACGAGCAGTACTTC. It specifies CASSDRGALYEQYF. This chain links TRBV2 with TRBJ2-7; a weak D match, TRBD1 (6 bases). The germline V gene encodes CDR1 SNHLY and CDR2 FYNNEI. The CDR3 is made up of 14 amino acids. Trimming pared 3 bases from V and 4 bases from J, leaving 13 bases between.

This clonotype was detected ten times or more. The V and J genes are TRBV28 and TRBJ1-1, with a weak D call TRBD1 (5 bases). The germline CDR1 and CDR2 sequences are MDHEN and SYDVKM. This CDR3 is 14 amino acids long. V gave up 3 bases and J gave up 1 base, with 9 bases separating them. The CDR3 DNA follows: TGTGCCAGCAGTTTGGGCCAGGGGAACACTGAAGCTTTCTTT. Translation gives CASSLGQGNTEAFF.

The table lists this clonotype with many counts. In DNA form, the CDR3 reads TGCGCCAGCAGTCCCTGGAGGGCGGGAGAAGGCGAGCAGTTCTTC. Its protein is CASSPWRAGEGEQFF. The chain has TRBV10-2 and TRBJ2-1; TRBD2 matches 7 bases. Germline V gene data show CDR1 as WSHSY and CDR2 as SAAADI. J was trimmed by 10 bases and V by 5 bases; bases with no gene match: 14. This CDR3 comprises 15 residues.

This clonotype turned up a few times. The chain has TRBV28 and TRBJ2-6; no clear D. The CDR3 totals 13 residues. With 4 bases removed from V and 2 bases from J, the gap between germline ends came to 3 bases. CDR1 and CDR2 from the germline V gene are MDHEN and SYDVKM. The CDR3: CASSSPGANVLTF. The DNA of the CDR3 is TGTGCCAGCAGTTCCCCTGGGGCCAACGTCCTGACTTTC.

In its sample, this clonotype was seen many times. The rearrangement joins TRBV18 to TRBJ1-1; 9 bases are shared with TRBD1. CDR3 length: 14 amino acids. The germline V gene has CDR1 KGHSH and CDR2 LQKENI. The J segment lost 11 bases and the V segment lost 3 bases, leaving 10 bases of the junction unmatched. The CDR3 DNA follows: TGTGCCAGCTCACCGTCCGGGACAGGGATAGGTGCTTTCTTT. It codes for CASSPSGTGIGAFF.

The sample holds many counts of this clonotype. The gene calls are TRBV12-3 or TRBV12-4 and TRBJ2-2, with 8 bases lining up with TRBD2. The CDR3 spans 16 residues. Germline trimming cut 7 bases from V and 5 bases from J; bases unmatched to any gene: 12. The CDR3 DNA reads TGTGCCAGCACCCCCTTCGGGGGGGCAGTTACCGGGGAGCTGTTTTTT. Translating it yields CASTPFGGAVTGELFF.

This clonotype was picked up a small number of times. The chain recombines TRBV12-3 or TRBV12-4 with TRBJ2-7; 7 positions match TRBD1. The trim removed 6 bases at V and 5 bases at J, leaving 7 bases unmatched. The CDR3 covers 13 residues. Here the CDR3 reads CASRRDSRHEQYF. The DNA for the CDR3 is TGTGCCAGCAGACGGGACAGTCGGCACGAGCAGTACTTC.

This clonotype occurred a few times. The rearrangement joins TRBV5-1 to TRBJ1-1, with 11 bases aligning to TRBD1. V shed 4 bases and J 1 base; nucleotides not matched to a gene: 6. Germline loops: CDR1 SGHRS, CDR2 YFSETQ. This CDR3 has 16 amino acids. The CDR3 bases are TGCGCCAGCAGCCCCGGACAGGGGGCCTGGAACACTGAAGCTTTCTTT. The encoded protein is CASSPGQGAWNTEAFF.

This clonotype was picked up many times. V and J are TRBV28 and TRBJ2-7; D remains unclear. This CDR3 region has 14 residues. Deletions cut 4 bases from V and 3 bases from J, with 13 bases between. CDR1 is MDHEN, CDR2 SYDVKM, per germline. Here the CDR3 reads CASSSLRPGYEQYF. DNA for the CDR3: TGTGCCAGCAGTTCCTTACGCCCGGGCTACGAGCAGTACTTC.

This clonotype was detected a few times. V and J are TRBV6-5 and TRBJ1-1, with D tentatively TRBD1 (6 bases). The CDR3 has 13 residues. The germline gives CDR1 MNHEY, CDR2 SVGAGI. Trimming removed 4 bases at V and 4 bases at J, with 10 bases between. The CDR3: CASSSRDITEAFF. The CDR3 DNA follows: TGTGCCAGCAGTTCCCGGGACATCACTGAAGCTTTCTTT.

Ten or more counts support this clonotype. V gene TRBV5-5 combines with J gene TRBJ2-7; maybe TRBD2 (6 bases). The germline V and J ends were trimmed by 1 base and 1 base, with 9 bases remaining between them. This CDR3 is built from 14 residues. Germline V gives CDR1 SGHKS, CDR2 YYEKEE (reference sequence). The CDR3 here is CASSLPGTSYEQYF. The CDR3 DNA reads as TGTGCCAGCAGCTTGCCGGGGACTTCCTACGAGCAGTACTTC. Variable domain in full (rest from reference TRBV5-5 and TRBJ2-7): DAGVTQSPTHLIKTRGQQVTLRCSPISGHKSVSWYQQVLGQGPQFIFQYYEKEERGRGNFPDRFSARQFPNYSSELNVNALLLGDSALYLCASSLPGTSYEQYFGPGTRLTVT.

This clonotype was observed a handful of times. V gene TRBV27 combines with J gene TRBJ2-3; 9 bases agree with TRBD1. The germline V gene encodes CDR1 MNHEY and CDR2 SMNVEV (reference sequence). J gave up 4 bases and V 4 bases, and 12 bases lay outside the gene matches. There are 17 residues in the CDR3. CDR3 nucleotides: TGTGCCAGCAGTTCCCAGAACAGGGGGCCCCCCCCAGATACGCAGTATTTT. This sequence encodes CASSSQNRGPPPDTQYF.

This clonotype turned up a few times. The chain has TRBV28 and TRBJ1-2; D is perhaps TRBD1 (6 bases). CDR1 is MDHEN and CDR2 is SYDVKM in the germline V gene. Trimming cost V 10 bases and J 6 bases, with 15 bases left between them. The CDR3 has 12 amino acids. The CDR3 loop is CAINRVSDGYTF. DNA of the CDR3: TGTGCCATCAACAGGGTATCCGATGGCTACACCTTC.

V usage is TRBV25-1 and J usage is TRBJ1-1, with D tentatively TRBD1 (5 bases). The CDR3 length is 14 residues. Trimming stripped 5 bases from V and 5 bases from J, with 15 bases between. CDR1 is MGHDK, CDR2 SYGVNS, per germline. The CDR3 here is CASSQLGARTEAFF. In nucleotides, the CDR3 is TGTGCCAGCAGTCAACTAGGGGCCCGGACTGAAGCTTTCTTT.

This clonotype was detected a few times. V and J are TRBV7-9 and TRBJ2-1; weak D call: TRBD2 (5 bases). Looked up from germline, CDR1 is SEHNR and CDR2 is FQNEAQ (reference sequence). The CDR3 has 16 amino acids. V was cut by 3 bases and J by 4 bases, with 16 bases left in between. CDR3 DNA: TGTGCCAGCAGCTTGGTGAGGGCGGCAGCATACAATGAGCAGTTCTTC. Translating it yields CASSLVRAAAYNEQFF. Supplemented by reference TRBV7-9 and TRBJ2-1, the full variable domain reads DTGVSQNPRHKITKRGQNVTFRCDPISEHNRLYWYRQTLGQGPEFLTYFQNEAQLEKSRLLSDRFSAERPKGSFSTLEIQRTEQGDSAMYLCASSLVRAAAYNEQFFGPGTRLTVL.